Listed below are T cell receptor beta chains from one sample, sequenced in a study of CD8+ T cells in alopecia areata. This table comes from immunoSEQ multiplex PCR, and its TCRdb copy is limited to in-frame clones, with some not included. The sample includes 93,000 or so clones, roughly 50% of them seen just once. The sequenced material came from CD4+ T cells sorted from blood. These receptors were taken from a human donor in good health. The CDR3 runs from the conserved cysteine through the conserved F or W. Fields, in order: CDR3 DNA, CDR3 protein, J gene, clone size, D gene, V gene. A D gene is named only where the DNA matches it firmly. Some rows have no size entry. The others give once, few or many, or a class for an expanded clone.

TGTGCCAGCAGTTCCCAGGGGGGGGGACCCCTCCACTTT	CASSSQGGGPLHF	TRBJ1-6	.	TRBD1	TRBV27
TGCAGCGTTCGGAACAACACCGGGGAGCTGTTTTTT	CSVRNNTGELFF	TRBJ2-2	.	.	TRBV29-1
TGCGCCAGCAGCCAAGAGAGACTGACGACGGCACCCCTCCACTTT	CASSQERLTTAPLHF	TRBJ1-6	.	.	TRBV4-1
TGTGCCTGGAGGTCCAGGGGCGCGGGCTATGGCTACACCTTC	CAWRSRGAGYGYTF	TRBJ1-2	.	.	TRBV30
TGTGCCAGCAGCCCCTCCACAGATACGCAGTATTTT	CASSPSTDTQYF	TRBJ2-3	once	.	TRBV7-9
TGCAGCGTTGAAGATTCTCCGTTCGGCTTAGCTTTCTTT	CSVEDSPFGLAFF	TRBJ1-1	few	.	TRBV29-1
TGCGCCAGCAGCTTGGGACTAGCGGGGGGTAGAAATGAGCAGTTCTTC	CASSLGLAGGRNEQFF	TRBJ2-1	.	TRBD2	TRBV5-1
TGTGCCAGCAGCTCCGCCCCGAGGGAGACCCAGTACTTC	CASSSAPRETQYF	TRBJ2-5	.	.	TRBV13
TGTGCCAGCAGTGAAACATTGTACGAGCAGTACTTC	CASSETLYEQYF	TRBJ2-7	once	.	TRBV25-1
TGTGCCAGTAGTCCCCTTTCGGACCGCCCCTACAATGAGCAGTTCTTC	CASSPLSDRPYNEQFF	TRBJ2-1	.	.	TRBV19
TGCGCCAGCAGCCAATCCCCCGCGGGGGGGCCGCGGAATGAGCAGTTCTTC	CASSQSPAGGPRNEQFF	TRBJ2-1	.	TRBD2	TRBV4-1
TGTGCCAGCAGGACTAGGGTCTACCCCGCGGAGACCCAGTACTTC	CASRTRVYPAETQYF	TRBJ2-5	few	.	TRBV6-5
TGCAGCGTTAGTCCGACAGAGAACTATGGCTACACCTTC	CSVSPTENYGYTF	TRBJ1-2	.	.	TRBV29-1
TGCAGCGTCACCATTCAGACAGGGGCCAAAAACATTCAGTACTTC	CSVTIQTGAKNIQYF	TRBJ2-4	.	TRBD1	TRBV29-1
TGTGCCAGCAGCCCGCAACAGGGGGTTGGCTACACCTTC	CASSPQQGVGYTF	TRBJ1-2	.	TRBD1	TRBV9
TGCGCCAGCAGCTTGGAACCTGGCCTGGGAACCCAGTACTTC	CASSLEPGLGTQYF	TRBJ2-5	.	.	TRBV5-1
TGCGCCAGCAGCCAAGTTCCTAGCGGGGCCGCGAACACCGGGGAGCTGTTTTTT	CASSQVPSGAANTGELFF	TRBJ2-2	.	TRBD2	TRBV4-3
TGCGCCAGCAGCCAAGCGGGCTACACAGATACGCAGTATTTT	CASSQAGYTDTQYF	TRBJ2-3	few	.	TRBV4-3
TGTGCCAGCTGCGTAGCGGGGACCTCTGGGGCCAACGTCCTGACTTTC	CASCVAGTSGANVLTF	TRBJ2-6	once	TRBD2	TRBV2
TGCAGCGTTGATCCTCCCAGCACAGATACGCAGTATTTT	CSVDPPSTDTQYF	TRBJ2-3	.	.	TRBV29-1
TGTGCCTGGAGTCTTATTGAGGGGGGAGCTTTCTTT	CAWSLIEGGAFF	TRBJ1-1	.	.	TRBV30
TGCAGCGTTGAAGGTGGCCAGGGGGTGGGATTTTTTGGCTACACCTTC	CSVEGGQGVGFFGYTF	TRBJ1-2	.	TRBD1	TRBV29-1
TGTGCCAGCAGCTTGGCCCAGGTTAACACCGGGGAGCTGTTTTTT	CASSLAQVNTGELFF	TRBJ2-2	.	.	TRBV5-6
TGTGCCAGCAGCTTAGGAAACTACCTCGGGGAGCTGTTTTTT	CASSLGNYLGELFF	TRBJ2-2	few	.	TRBV7-2
TGTGCCTGGAGTATGGACAGGACCAGAGTGGATGAGCAGTTCTTC	CAWSMDRTRVDEQFF	TRBJ2-1	.	TRBD1	TRBV30
TGCAGCATCAGTTCCCTGGAGATGTACCAAGAGACCCAGTACTTC	CSISSLEMYQETQYF	TRBJ2-5	.	.	TRBV29-1
TGTGCTAGTGGCGGTAAACAGGGTAAAACCGGGGAGCTGTTTTTT	CASGGKQGKTGELFF	TRBJ2-2	few	.	TRBV12-5
TGTGCCAGCAGCCATAGCGACATGAGGAGCTCCTACGAGCAGTACTTC	CASSHSDMRSSYEQYF	TRBJ2-7	once	.	TRBV4-2
TGTGCCAGCAGCCCAGGGGAGAGGGATGGCTACACCTTC	CASSPGERDGYTF	TRBJ1-2	.	.	TRBV4-2
TGTGCCAGCAGTTTATTTGGACAGGGAGGGGAAAAACTGTTTTTT	CASSLFGQGGEKLFF	TRBJ1-4	many	TRBD1	TRBV28
TGTGCCAGCAGTGTAGGGGCCTATAATTCACCCCTCCACTTT	CASSVGAYNSPLHF	TRBJ1-6	.	.	TRBV7-3
TGTGCCAGCAGCTCGAGGACAGGGGCAGGGGCCAACGTCCTGACTTTC	CASSSRTGAGANVLTF	TRBJ2-6	.	TRBD1	TRBV7-8
TGTGCCTGGAATAGTCAGGGAGGCCAGCCCCAGCATTTT	CAWNSQGGQPQHF	TRBJ1-5	few	.	TRBV30
TGCAGCGTTGTACCCAGGGCTAAAACATATGGCTACACCTTC	CSVVPRAKTYGYTF	TRBJ1-2	few	.	TRBV29-1
TGTGCCAGTAGTCCGGCTAGCGTCGGTGAGACCCAGTACTTC	CASSPASVGETQYF	TRBJ2-5	.	.	TRBV19
TGTGCCAGCCCCAGGGAGAGGAACACTGAAGCTTTCTTT	CASPRERNTEAFF	TRBJ1-1	.	.	TRBV2
TGCGCCAGCAGCATACAGGGGGATAATTCACCCCTCCACTTT	CASSIQGDNSPLHF	TRBJ1-6	few	TRBD1	TRBV5-1
TGTGCCAGCAGTACCAATGGACAGGGGACGCAGTATTTT	CASSTNGQGTQYF	TRBJ2-3	.	TRBD1	TRBV6-5
TGCGCCAGCCTTGGGCGGGTGCAGTATTTT	CASLGRVQYF	TRBJ2-3	once	.	TRBV5-1
TGTGCCAGCAGCACCCCCAGGGGTTGGTCTAATTCACCCCTCCACTTT	CASSTPRGWSNSPLHF	TRBJ1-6	.	.	TRBV2
TGTGCCAGCAGTTTATCGGGACAGGGCCCCAGCTATGGCTACACCTTC	CASSLSGQGPSYGYTF	TRBJ1-2	.	TRBD1	TRBV28
TGTGCCAGAAGCGAGGAGAAGGCAGATACGCAGTATTTT	CARSEEKADTQYF	TRBJ2-3	.	.	TRBV7-5
TGTGCCAGCAGCTTCCCCGCCCAGACCCAGTACTTC	CASSFPAQTQYF	TRBJ2-5	.	.	TRBV11-2
TGCAGCGGCGGAGGGCCCACAGATACGCAGTATTTT	CSGGGPTDTQYF	TRBJ2-3	.	.	TRBV29-1
TGTGCCTGGAGACAGGTACCCTCTGGAAACACCATATATTTT	CAWRQVPSGNTIYF	TRBJ1-3	few	.	TRBV30
TGCGCCAGCAGCCAAGGCAGGTTAGGGGTGAACACTGAAGCTTTCTTT	CASSQGRLGVNTEAFF	TRBJ1-1	few	.	TRBV4-1
TGTGCCAGCAGCTTAACGAGGGTCATGAACACTGAAGCTTTCTTT	CASSLTRVMNTEAFF	TRBJ1-1	.	.	TRBV7-2
TGTGCCAGCAGTTTCCAGGGGTCCTACGAGCAGTACTTC	CASSFQGSYEQYF	TRBJ2-7	few	.	TRBV6-5
TGTGCCACCAAAACTAGCGGGGGAGAGACCCAGTACTTC	CATKTSGGETQYF	TRBJ2-5	few	TRBD2	TRBV27
TGTGCCAGCAGCTTAAGTACGGGGGCCACCGGGGAGCTGTTTTTT	CASSLSTGATGELFF	TRBJ2-2	.	.	TRBV7-2